The clone carrying this T cell receptor beta chain turned up a few times. What it recognizes is unknown. This record belongs to a study of T cells after yellow fever vaccination. Study observations and caveats: Abundant bulk-population clonotypes could contaminate the FACS-sorted repertoires.

V trimming: 4 bases; J trimming: 5 bases; junction bases outside the gene matches: 3. CDR3 size: 14 residues. Germline V gene lookup returns CDR1 LNHDA and CDR2 SQIVND (reference sequence). It was through 5'RACE template switching that TCR cDNA was made, with a universal primer site and UMIs added. One entry per CDR3 protein, called by TCRdb with MiXCR from the 5' RACE reads. The table has just under 600,000 distinct CDR3 sequences, roughly 12% seen once. This specimen consisted of PBMCs, obtained on the day of the yellow fever booster vaccination. The genes are TRBV19 and TRBJ2-2; 8 nucleotides align to TRBD2. The source of this sequence is a man between 25 and 39 years old who received the YFV17D yellow fever vaccine. The CDR3 nucleotides are TGTGCCAGTAGTACCATAGCGGGGACCGGGGAGCTGTTTTTT. Residues: CASSTIAGTGELFF.